This TCR beta chain was found in a study of shared clonotypes between healthy human individuals. The study's findings and limits: Generation probability values for non-shared clonotypes were lower than those for clonotypes shared by all four donors.

V lost 8 bases and J 4 bases, leaving 9 bases between the germline ends. Germline lookup yields CDR1 MGHRA and CDR2 YSYEKL. The CDR3 spans 11 residues. Genomic DNA of every subset was divided equally among multiple immunoSEQ plates. In the original processing: ImmunoSEQ gave junction-only sequences without quality scores, so filtering differed. The assay was immunoSEQ multiplex PCR, and TCRdb's table has in-frame clones only and misses some. Clonal size and the V and J genes are those of that table, whereas D and trimming came from the DNA. The table has 550,000 to 750,000 clones, 95% to 96% seen once. Cells designated naive CD8 were CD45RO-negative and were positively selected for CCR7, with terminally differentiated effector memory CD45RA+ cells excluded. Remarks on this clone: Its antigen is not known.

J is TRBJ2-7 and V is TRBV4-1, with D unclear. Sequencing input: naive CD8+ T cells sorted from blood. The receptor was derived from a woman aged 30 to 39 in good health. The DNA of the CDR3 is TGCGCCAGCGGGCCCAGTTACGAGCAGTACTTC. Residues: CASGPSYEQYF.